What follows describes a single TCR beta chain. Its antigen remains unidentified. The sample is drawn from a study of OX40 agonist ivuxolimab in advanced cancers. Study overall: Patients were dosed intravenously with ivuxolimab at 0.01 to 10 mg/kg every 2 weeks.

Study-wide findings and caveats: Dosing at 0.1 to 3.0 mg/kg was accompanied by clonal expansion of CD4+ and CD8+ blood T cells by week 6.

This table comes from immunoSEQ multiplex PCR, and its TCRdb copy is limited to in-frame clones, with some not included. The sample holds over 30,000 clones, roughly 82% seen once. The source is an adult with an advanced solid tumor such as melanoma, head and neck, liver or kidney cancer. The material sequenced was CD4+ or CD8+ T cells sorted from blood, taken in a trial of the OX40 agonist ivuxolimab.

The CDR3 DNA reads as TGTGCCAGCAGCGTAGGATCTAACCAAGAGACCCAGTACTTC. Translation: CASSVGSNQETQYF. The chain carries TRBV9 and TRBJ2-5; no clear D. V was cut by 0 bases and J by 0 bases, with 6 bases left in between. This CDR3 is 14 amino acids long. Germline CDR1 reads SGDLS; CDR2 reads YYNGEE.